Shown below are 24 T cell receptor beta chains from a single sample sequenced in a study of shared clonotypes between healthy human individuals. CD45RO-negative cells were positively selected for CCR7, leaving out terminally differentiated effector memory CD45RA+ cells. The protocol was immunoSEQ multiplex PCR, while the TCRdb copy is restricted to in-frame clones and leaves out a portion. The repertoire consists of about 870,000 clones, with roughly 92% occurring once and the leading ten covering approximately 25%. Sequenced sample: naive CD8+ T cells sorted from blood. The receptors were sampled from a man aged 30 to 45 in good health.

The chain recombines TRBV18 with TRBJ2-1; TRBD1 aligns across 7 bases. The CDR3 loop spans 16 amino acids. Germline values: CDR1 KGHSH, CDR2 LQKENI. Trimming took 3 bases from V and 1 from J; bases not matched to a gene: 6. CDR3 DNA sequence: TGTGCCAGCTCACCTGAGGGGGCGATTTCCTACAATGAGCAGTTCTTC. It yields the protein CASSPEGAISYNEQFF. Supplemented by reference TRBV18 and TRBJ2-1, the full variable domain reads NAGVMQNPRHLVRRRGQEARLRCSPMKGHSHVYWYRQLPEEGLKFMVYLQKENIIDESGMPKERFSAEFPKEGPSILRIQQVVRGDSAAYFCASSPEGAISYNEQFFGPGTRLTVL.

This clone turned up a few times. This chain connects TRBV2 to TRBJ2-7; D uncertain. The CDR3 runs to 14 residues. From germline, CDR1 is SNHLY and CDR2 FYNNEI. V lost 3 bases and J 0 bases, leaving 9 bases between the germline ends. This chain's CDR3 is CASSEVRSSYEQYF. CDR3 nucleotides: TGTGCCAGCAGTGAGGTGAGGAGCTCCTACGAGCAGTACTTC.

This clone appeared a single time. The rearrangement joins TRBV29-1 to TRBJ2-5, with 10 bases that match TRBD2. With 7 bases clipped from V and 2 bases from J, the junction kept 10 bases outside the gene matches. The CDR3 loop spans 15 amino acids. Looked up from germline, CDR1 is SQVTM and CDR2 is ANQGSEA. CDR3 protein: CSAVPAGGSQETQYF. The CDR3 region has the DNA TGCAGCGCCGTCCCAGCGGGAGGGTCGCAAGAGACCCAGTACTTC.

This clone turned up a few times. V and J are TRBV10-3 and TRBJ2-2; D possibly corresponds to TRBD1 (5 bases). Trimming left V 3 bases short and J 3 bases short, with 11 bases between. This CDR3 comprises 15 residues. CDR1 and CDR2 (germline): ENHRY, SYGVKD. The CDR3 DNA reads TGTGCCATCAGTGACCCAGGGATGGACACCGGGGAGCTGTTTTTT. This encodes CAISDPGMDTGELFF.

The chain links TRBV7-9 to TRBJ2-2; D gene uncertain. The CDR3 has 14 amino acids. Trimming stripped 4 bases from V and 5 bases from J, with 11 bases between. Germline V gives CDR1 SEHNR, CDR2 FQNEAQ (reference sequence). CDR3: CASSSPRGTGELFF. DNA of the CDR3: TGTGCCAGCAGCTCCCCCCGTGGGACCGGGGAGCTGTTTTTT.

CDR3: CASSSFANTGELFF. CDR3 bases: TGTGCCAGCAGTAGTTTCGCGAACACCGGGGAGCTGTTTTTT. The chain uses TRBV6-1 and TRBJ2-2, with D uncertain. Germline V gene data show CDR1 as MNHNS and CDR2 as SASEGT. The CDR3 covers 14 residues. Trimming removed 5 bases at V and 0 bases at J, with 7 bases between.

The chain carries TRBV27 and TRBJ2-3; D not resolved. V was clipped by 3 bases and J by 6 bases, with 13 bases between them. Germline CDR1 MNHEY, CDR2 SMNVEV (reference sequence). This CDR3 contains 14 residues. CDR3 sequence: CASSFAVTLDTQYF. In nucleotides, the CDR3 is TGTGCCAGCAGTTTTGCGGTAACTCTGGATACGCAGTATTTT.

The V and J genes are TRBV7-9 and TRBJ2-5; 9 nucleotides agree with TRBD1. The V segment lost 2 bases and the J segment 2 bases; nucleotides outside the gene matches: 6. Germline V gene lookup returns CDR1 SEHNR and CDR2 FQNEAQ (reference sequence). CDR3 length: 16 amino acids. The CDR3 loop reads CASSLWLGQGQETQYF. The CDR3 nucleotides read TGTGCCAGCAGCTTATGGTTGGGACAGGGACAAGAGACCCAGTACTTC.

The chain combines TRBV6-6 with TRBJ2-7; perhaps D is TRBD1 or TRBD2 (6 bases each). Germline assignment: CDR1 MNHNY and CDR2 SVGAGI (reference sequence). V was cut by 0 bases and J by 7 bases, with 16 bases left in between. The length of the CDR3 is 15 residues. This chain's CDR3 is CASSYSAGTREEQYF. CDR3 DNA: TGTGCCAGCAGTTACTCGGCGGGGACAAGGGAGGAGCAGTACTTC.

This chain links TRBV29-1 with TRBJ2-1; 9 nucleotides agree with TRBD2. The trim removed 4 bases at V and 3 bases at J, leaving 4 bases unmatched. Per germline, CDR1 SQVTM and CDR2 ANQGSEA. This CDR3 has 14 amino acids. CDR3 in DNA: TGCAGCGTTGGGCGGGAGGGCCTCTACAATGAGCAGTTCTTC. Amino acids: CSVGREGLYNEQFF.

The chain recombines TRBV10-3 with TRBJ2-1, with 12 positions matching TRBD2. The germline V gene encodes CDR1 ENHRY and CDR2 SYGVKD. V lost 6 bases to trimming and J lost 5 bases; unmatched junction nucleotides: 5. CDR3 size: 15 residues. The CDR3 DNA sequence: TGTGCCATCAGGACTCCTAGCGGGAGGGACAATGAGCAGTTCTTC. Its protein is CAIRTPSGRDNEQFF.

This chain uses TRBV27 with TRBJ1-5; TRBD1 matches 8 bases. This CDR3 comprises 18 residues. CDR1 and CDR2 (germline): MNHEY, SMNVEV (reference sequence). J gave up 0 bases and V 6 bases, and 13 bases lay outside the gene matches. The CDR3 here is CASSCPGQERYSNQPQHF. CDR3 DNA sequence: TGTGCCAGCAGCTGCCCGGGACAGGAGAGATATAGCAATCAGCCCCAGCATTTT.

As concerns this clone: Distinct nucleotide sequences in the sample also encode this CDR3. The DNA of the CDR3 is TGCGCCAGCAGCCAAGATGGGGTGGGTGAAGCTTTCTTT. Amino acids: CASSQDGVGEAFF. The chain employs TRBV4-3 and TRBJ1-1; D remains unclear. Germline V gives CDR1 LGHNA, CDR2 YSLEER. The CDR3 spans 13 residues. The V gene lost 0 bases and the J gene lost 7 bases, with 9 bases spanning the gap.

V and J are TRBV28 and TRBJ2-1; TRBD1 aligns across 9 bases. CDR1 MDHEN and CDR2 SYDVKM come from the germline V gene. The CDR3 has 16 residues. Trimming removed 5 bases from V and 8 bases from J; junction bases left unmatched: 13. CDR3 DNA sequence: TGTGCCAGCAGTCTAACTGGGACAGGGCGATGGGATGAGCAGTTCTTC. Its translation is CASSLTGTGRWDEQFF. Full variable domain (rest looked up from reference TRBV28 and TRBJ2-1): DVKVTQSSRYLVKRTGEKVFLECVQDMDHENMFWYRQDPGLGLRLIYFSYDVKMKEKGDIPEGYSVSREKKERFSLILESASTNQTSMYLCASSLTGTGRWDEQFFGPGTRLTVL.

This clone was detected only once. V is TRBV25-1 and J is TRBJ2-3; D gene uncertain. The CDR3 length is 13 residues. V was cut by 7 bases and J by 0 bases, with 8 bases left in between. Looked up from germline, CDR1 is MGHDK and CDR2 is SYGVNS. The DNA of the CDR3 is TGTGCCAGCACTCCCTCTAGCACAGATACGCAGTATTTT. This encodes CASTPSSTDTQYF.

This clone was seen just once. The rearrangement joins TRBV29-1 to TRBJ2-2; D ambiguous. Germline V lookup: CDR1 SQVTM, CDR2 ANQGSEA. The CDR3 consists of 12 residues. V dropped 7 bases and J dropped 2 bases, with 8 bases sitting between them. DNA for the CDR3: TGCAGCGCCCCTCTAAACACCGGGGAGCTGTTTTTT. Translated: CSAPLNTGELFF.

This rearrangement joins TRBV18 to TRBJ2-7; a weak D match, TRBD1 (6 bases). This CDR3 is built from 14 residues. Germline V gene data show CDR1 as KGHSH and CDR2 as LQKENI. V lost 3 bases to trimming and J lost 3 bases, with 12 bases between them. In nucleotides, the CDR3 is TGTGCCAGCTCACCTACGGACAGCAACTACGAGCAGTACTTC. Amino acids: CASSPTDSNYEQYF. Drawing the rest from reference TRBV18 and TRBJ2-7, the complete variable domain is NAGVMQNPRHLVRRRGQEARLRCSPMKGHSHVYWYRQLPEEGLKFMVYLQKENIIDESGMPKERFSAEFPKEGPSILRIQQVVRGDSAAYFCASSPTDSNYEQYFGPGTRLTVT.

The gene calls are TRBV7-9 and TRBJ2-5, with D maybe TRBD1 (5 bases). The V gene lost 4 bases and the J gene lost 2 bases, with 14 bases spanning the gap. The CDR3 has 15 residues. The germline gives CDR1 SEHNR, CDR2 FQNEAQ (reference sequence). CDR3: CASSWGAGSQETQYF. The CDR3 nucleotides are TGTGCCAGCAGCTGGGGCGCCGGTTCTCAAGAGACCCAGTACTTC.

The chain couples TRBV10-3 to TRBJ2-7; no clear D gene. Germline V gene sequence: CDR1 ENHRY, CDR2 SYGVKD. V lost 3 bases to trimming and J lost 5 bases, with 14 bases between them. The CDR3 sequence is 14 residues long. CDR3 sequence reads: CAISDPGTNNEQYF. The DNA for the CDR3 is TGTGCCATCAGTGATCCTGGAACTAATAACGAGCAGTACTTC.

The chain has TRBV7-2 and TRBJ2-7; D perhaps matches TRBD2 (6 bases). This CDR3 is 15 amino acids long. Germline lookup yields CDR1 SGHTA and CDR2 FQGNSA. Trimming removed 2 bases at V and 3 bases at J, with 14 bases between. CDR3 in DNA: TGTGCCAGCAGCTTATTGGGGGTGGGAGGCTACGAGCAGTACTTC. This translates into CASSLLGVGGYEQYF. Using reference TRBV7-2 and TRBJ2-7 for the parts outside the CDR3, the full variable domain is GAGVSQSPSNKVTEKGKDVELRCDPISGHTALYWYRQSLGQGLEFLIYFQGNSAPDKSGLPSDRFSAERTGGSVSTLTIQRTQQEDSAVYLCASSLLGVGGYEQYFGPGTRLTVT.

The chain has TRBV28 and TRBJ2-7; D unresolved. Germline lookup yields CDR1 MDHEN and CDR2 SYDVKM. The V gene lost 2 bases and the J gene lost 1 base, with 6 bases spanning the gap. The CDR3 has 13 residues. CDR3: CASSLMGSYEQYF. The CDR3 DNA reads TGTGCCAGCAGTTTAATGGGGTCCTACGAGCAGTACTTC.

This clone was counted a single time. The chain uses TRBV6-5 and TRBJ2-5; tentative D call: TRBD2 (7 bases). Germline V gives CDR1 MNHEY, CDR2 SVGAGI. The CDR3 spans 13 residues. Trimming took off 7 bases at V and 5 bases at J, with 14 bases between the two ends. The CDR3 region is CASTRGGEETQYF. Here the CDR3 DNA reads TGTGCCAGCACCCGAGGGGGGGAGGAGACCCAGTACTTC.

The chain employs TRBV7-3 and TRBJ2-7, with D possibly TRBD2 on 6 matching bases. This CDR3 has 13 residues. V dropped 5 bases and J dropped 3 bases, with 11 bases sitting between them. Germline values: CDR1 SGHTA, CDR2 FQGTGA. CDR3 coding DNA: TGTGCCAGCAGCCCCATGGGGGGCTACGAGCAGTACTTC. This sequence encodes CASSPMGGYEQYF.

As to this clone: Other DNA sequences in the same sample also yield this CDR3. The J gene is TRBJ2-7, the V gene TRBV11-2; D not resolved. V was trimmed by 8 bases and J by 2 bases, leaving 4 bases between them. The germline gives CDR1 SGHAT, CDR2 FQNNGV. The CDR3 runs to 10 residues. In nucleotides, the CDR3 is TGTGCCAGCGGGGCCTACGAGCAGTACTTC. Translated: CASGAYEQYF.